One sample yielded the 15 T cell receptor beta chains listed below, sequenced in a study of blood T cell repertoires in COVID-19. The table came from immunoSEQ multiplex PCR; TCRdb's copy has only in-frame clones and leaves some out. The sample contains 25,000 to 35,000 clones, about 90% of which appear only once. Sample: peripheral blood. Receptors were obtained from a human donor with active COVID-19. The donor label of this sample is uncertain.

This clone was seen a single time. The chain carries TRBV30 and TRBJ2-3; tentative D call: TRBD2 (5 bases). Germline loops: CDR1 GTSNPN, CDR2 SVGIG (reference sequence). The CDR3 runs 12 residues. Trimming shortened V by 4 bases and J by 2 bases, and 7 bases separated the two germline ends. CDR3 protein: CAWTRVTDTQYF. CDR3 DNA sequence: TGTGCCTGGACGAGGGTCACAGATACGCAGTATTTT.

The CDR3 nucleotides read TGCGCCAGCAGCCAAGATCCGGACAGCGTTCAAGCTTTCTTT. It specifies CASSQDPDSVQAFF. The rearrangement uses TRBV4-1 and TRBJ1-1, with D possibly being TRBD1 (6 bases). Deletions cut 0 bases from V and 9 bases from J, with 14 bases between. This CDR3 spans 14 amino acids. Per germline, CDR1 MGHRA and CDR2 YSYEKL.

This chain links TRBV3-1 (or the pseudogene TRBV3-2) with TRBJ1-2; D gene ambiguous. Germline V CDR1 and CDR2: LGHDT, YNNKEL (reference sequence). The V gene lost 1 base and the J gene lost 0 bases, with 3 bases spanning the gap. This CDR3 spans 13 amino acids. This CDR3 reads CASSQASNYGYTF. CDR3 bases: TGTGCCAGCAGCCAAGCCTCTAACTATGGCTACACCTTC.

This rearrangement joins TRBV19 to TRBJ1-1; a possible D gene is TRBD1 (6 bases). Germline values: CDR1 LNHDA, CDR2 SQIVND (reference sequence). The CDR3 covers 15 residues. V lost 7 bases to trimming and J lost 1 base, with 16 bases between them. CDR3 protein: CASTIAGAANTEAFF. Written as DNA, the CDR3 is TGTGCCAGTACCATTGCGGGGGCGGCGAACACTGAAGCTTTCTTT. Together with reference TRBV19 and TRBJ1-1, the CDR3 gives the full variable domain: DGGITQSPKYLFRKEGQNVTLSCEQNLNHDAMYWYRQDPGQGLRLIYYSQIVNDFQKGDIAEGYSVSREKKESFPLTVTSAQKNPTAFYLCASTIAGAANTEAFFGQGTRLTVV.

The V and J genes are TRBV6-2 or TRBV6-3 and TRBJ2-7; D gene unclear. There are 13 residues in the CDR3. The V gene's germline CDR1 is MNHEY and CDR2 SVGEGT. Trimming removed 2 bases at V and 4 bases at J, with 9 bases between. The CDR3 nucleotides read TGTGCCAGCAGTTACAGCTTCCCATACGAGCAGTACTTC. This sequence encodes CASSYSFPYEQYF.

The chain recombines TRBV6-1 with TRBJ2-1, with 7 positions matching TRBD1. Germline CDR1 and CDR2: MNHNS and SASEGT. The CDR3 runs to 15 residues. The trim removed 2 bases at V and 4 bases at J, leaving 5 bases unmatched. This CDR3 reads CASSEMGQRYNEQFF. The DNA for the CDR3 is TGTGCCAGCAGTGAAATGGGACAGAGATACAATGAGCAGTTCTTC.

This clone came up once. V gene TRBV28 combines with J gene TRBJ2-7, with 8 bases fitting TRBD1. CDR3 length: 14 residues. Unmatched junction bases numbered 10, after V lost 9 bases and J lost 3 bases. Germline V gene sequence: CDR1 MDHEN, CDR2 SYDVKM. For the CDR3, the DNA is TGTGCCAGTTTAACCGGGACAGGACTCTACGAGCAGTACTTC. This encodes CASLTGTGLYEQYF.

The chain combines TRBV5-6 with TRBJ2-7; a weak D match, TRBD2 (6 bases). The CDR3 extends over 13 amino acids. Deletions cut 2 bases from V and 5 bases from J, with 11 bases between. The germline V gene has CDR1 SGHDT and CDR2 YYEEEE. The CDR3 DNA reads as TGTGCCAGCAGCTTTATATGGGGGGACGAGCAGTACTTC. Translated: CASSFIWGDEQYF.

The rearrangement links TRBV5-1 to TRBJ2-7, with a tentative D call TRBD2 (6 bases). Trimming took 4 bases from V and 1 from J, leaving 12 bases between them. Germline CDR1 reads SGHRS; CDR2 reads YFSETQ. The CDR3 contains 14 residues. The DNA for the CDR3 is TGCGCCAGCAGCCCGGGACTTCCTTCCTACGAGCAGTACTTC. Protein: CASSPGLPSYEQYF.

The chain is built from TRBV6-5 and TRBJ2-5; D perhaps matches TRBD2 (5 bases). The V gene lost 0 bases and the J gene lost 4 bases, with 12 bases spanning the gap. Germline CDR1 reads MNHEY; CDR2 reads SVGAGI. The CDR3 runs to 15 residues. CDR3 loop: CASSYSLDRGETQYF. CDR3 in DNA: TGTGCCAGCAGTTACTCCCTCGACCGGGGAGAGACCCAGTACTTC.

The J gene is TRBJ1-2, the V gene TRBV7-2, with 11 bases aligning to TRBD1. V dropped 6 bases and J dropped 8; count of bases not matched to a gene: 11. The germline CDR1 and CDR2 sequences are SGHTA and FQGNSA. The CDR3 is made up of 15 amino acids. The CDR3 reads CASSSTRTGGFGYTF. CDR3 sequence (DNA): TGTGCCAGCAGTTCCACGCGGACAGGGGGCTTCGGCTACACCTTC.

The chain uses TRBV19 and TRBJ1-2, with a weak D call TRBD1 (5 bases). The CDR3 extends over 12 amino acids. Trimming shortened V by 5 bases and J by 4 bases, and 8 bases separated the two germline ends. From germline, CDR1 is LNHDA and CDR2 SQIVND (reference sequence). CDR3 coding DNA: TGTGCCAGTAGTCCAGACAGCTATGGCTACACCTTC. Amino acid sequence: CASSPDSYGYTF.

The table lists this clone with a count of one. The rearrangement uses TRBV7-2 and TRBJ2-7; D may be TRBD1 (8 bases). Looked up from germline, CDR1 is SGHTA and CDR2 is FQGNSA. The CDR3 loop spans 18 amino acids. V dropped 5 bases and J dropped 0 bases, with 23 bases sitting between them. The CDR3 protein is CASSRSRGGQAPSYEQYF. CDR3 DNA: TGTGCCAGCAGCCGCTCGAGGGGGGGACAGGCCCCCTCCTACGAGCAGTACTTC.

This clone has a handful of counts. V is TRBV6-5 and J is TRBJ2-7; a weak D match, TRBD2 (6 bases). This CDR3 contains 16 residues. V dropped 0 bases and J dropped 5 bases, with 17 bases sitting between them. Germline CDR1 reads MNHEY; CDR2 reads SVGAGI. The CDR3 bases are TGTGCCAGCAGTTACTCGTGGCTAGCGAACTTCCACGAGCAGTACTTC. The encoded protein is CASSYSWLANFHEQYF.

CDR3 bases: TGTGCCAGCAGCATTCGACAGGGGGCGCGGACTGAAGCTTTCTTT. It specifies CASSIRQGARTEAFF. The chain is built from TRBV7-2 and TRBJ1-1; TRBD1 matches at 10 bases. V lost 5 bases, J lost 5 bases, and 8 bases stayed unmatched. This CDR3 comprises 15 residues. The germline gives CDR1 SGHTA, CDR2 FQGNSA.